This T cell receptor beta chain was obtained from a study of blood T cell repertoires in COVID-19. The wider study: T cells, B-cell-depleted T cells, or PBMCs provided the cDNA or gDNA that served as material.

In the study's own analysis: Amplified reference gene primers provided the basis for estimating nucleated cell counts. TCRdb's table, derived via immunoSEQ multiplex PCR, lists solely in-frame clones and lacks some. D and trimming were read from the DNA, whereas the V and J calls and clone size are those reported in that table. Counted here are some 170,000 clones, about nine tenths occurring once; the ten biggest clones make up 3% to 4%. The TCR sequence derives from a woman between 55 and 75 years old who had recovered from COVID-19. Source material: peripheral blood.

The CDR3 nucleotides are TGCAGCGTCACGGGGGGAACACCCCAAGAGACCCAGTACTTC. As protein: CSVTGGTPQETQYF. This chain connects TRBV29-1 to TRBJ2-5, with 7 bases matching TRBD2. Germline lookup yields CDR1 SQVTM and CDR2 ANQGSEA. V gave up 6 bases and J gave up 1 base; unmatched junction bases: 8. This CDR3 comprises 14 residues.